A single sample is the source of the 9 T cell receptor beta chains below, sequenced in a study of blood T cell repertoires in COVID-19. Profiled with immunoSEQ multiplex PCR; TCRdb holds only in-frame clones, not every one. The sample has 450,000 to 500,000 clones; about 85% are singletons. Sequencing input: PBMCs or T cells enriched from blood (not recorded which). These TCRs come from a woman aged 55-70 years who had recovered from COVID-19.

The rearrangement uses TRBV2 and TRBJ2-4, with 13 bases that match TRBD2. Per germline, CDR1 SNHLY and CDR2 FYNNEI. J gave up 9 bases and V 4 bases, and 6 bases lay outside the gene matches. CDR3 length: 15 amino acids. DNA of the CDR3: TGTGCCAGCAGTGTCCGGACTAGCGGGGGAGGCATTCAGTACTTC. It yields the protein CASSVRTSGGGIQYF.

The chain combines TRBV9 with TRBJ1-1; possible D gene TRBD1, 5 bases. The CDR3 is 11 residues long. In germline, CDR1 is SGDLS, CDR2 YYNGEE. V shed 4 bases and J shed 6 bases, with 7 bases lying between them. CDR3 residues: CASSQGAEAFF. As DNA, the CDR3 is TGTGCCAGCAGCCAGGGTGCTGAAGCTTTCTTT.

V and J are TRBV28 and TRBJ1-2; 12 bases align to TRBD1. This CDR3 comprises 17 residues. V shed 6 bases, J shed 2 bases, and the junction held 10 bases outside the gene matches. The germline V gene encodes CDR1 MDHEN and CDR2 SYDVKM. CDR3 nucleotides: TGTGCCAGCAGAGCCGGGACAGGGGGCGAGTCGAACTATGGCTACACCTTC. Its protein product is CASRAGTGGESNYGYTF.

The chain joins TRBV12-5 to TRBJ2-1; 9 bases agree with TRBD2. This CDR3 has 15 residues. Germline V gene data show CDR1 as LGHNT and CDR2 as FRNRAP. The trim removed 1 base at V and 6 bases at J, leaving 4 bases unmatched. The CDR3 sequence: CASGLGSGGRNEQFF. In DNA form, the CDR3 reads TGTGCTAGTGGTTTGGGGAGCGGGGGGCGCAATGAGCAGTTCTTC.

V usage is TRBV11-2 and J usage is TRBJ2-2; D remains unclear. V was clipped by 5 bases and J by 1 base, with 8 bases between them. The CDR3 is 14 residues long. Per germline, CDR1 SGHAT and CDR2 FQNNGV. The CDR3 DNA follows: TGTGCCAGCAGCGCGTACGGGAACACCGGGGAGCTGTTTTTT. This codes for CASSAYGNTGELFF.

The CDR3 is CASSPGGWDTEAFF. CDR3 coding DNA: TGTGCCAGCAGCCCCGGAGGCTGGGACACTGAAGCTTTCTTT. The rearrangement joins TRBV5-6 to TRBJ1-1; D not resolved. This CDR3 has 14 amino acids. Germline CDR1 is SGHDT and CDR2 is YYEEEE. V gave up 4 bases and J gave up 3 bases, with 13 bases separating them.

This CDR3 is CASRVTGSPEAFF. In DNA, the CDR3 is TGTGCCAGCAGAGTTACAGGGAGCCCTGAAGCTTTCTTT. The genes are TRBV5-6 and TRBJ1-1; D may be TRBD1 (6 bases). The CDR3 sequence is 13 residues long. Germline loops: CDR1 SGHDT, CDR2 YYEEEE. The V gene lost 5 bases and the J gene lost 6 bases, with 14 bases spanning the gap.

V gene TRBV10-3 combines with J gene TRBJ2-2; 10 nucleotides agree with TRBD1. J was trimmed by 1 base and V by 5 bases; bases with no gene match: 4. Germline V gene sequence: CDR1 ENHRY, CDR2 SYGVKD. CDR3 length: 16 amino acids. The CDR3 DNA sequence: TGTGCCATCAGTAGACAGGGGGCCGTGAACACCGGGGAGCTGTTTTTT. It yields the protein CAISRQGAVNTGELFF.

The chain is built from TRBV6-5 and TRBJ1-4; D possibly corresponds to TRBD1 (6 bases). The V gene lost 10 bases and the J gene lost 5 bases, with 17 bases spanning the gap. Germline V gene sequence: CDR1 MNHEY, CDR2 SVGAGI. The CDR3 is made up of 14 amino acids. CDR3 in amino acids: CATNRGFGNEKLFF. Written as DNA, the CDR3 is TGTGCCACCAATAGGGGGTTTGGGAATGAAAAACTGTTTTTT.